Listed below are T cell receptor beta chains from one sample, sequenced in a study of T cells after yellow fever vaccination. TCRdb reprocessed the 5' RACE reads via MiXCR and lists one record per CDR3 protein. The table shows about 340,000 distinct CDR3 sequences, with roughly 9.4% occurring only once. This material consisted of PBMCs, taken on the day of the first yellow fever vaccination. Every receptor here comes from a man aged 18 to 35 who received the YFV17D yellow fever vaccine. CDR3s include the opening cysteine and the closing phenylalanine or tryptophan. The D gene is left open where the match is weak. Only some rows state a clone size, as once, few, many or a class for expanded clones.

j_call | clone_size | v_call | d_call | cdr3_nt | cdr3_aa
TRBJ1-4 | many | TRBV5-6 | . | TGTGCCAGCAGCTTGGCCAACGCGGGCAAGGTTTTT | CASSLANAGKVF
TRBJ2-5 | few | TRBV5-1 | . | TGCGCCAGCAGCCGAGCCGCCCAAGAGACCCAGTACTTC | CASSRAAQETQYF
TRBJ1-5 | . | TRBV20-1 | . | TGCAGTGCCCAGTTGGATAGCAATCAGCCCCAGCATTTT | CSAQLDSNQPQHF
TRBJ1-2 | few | TRBV18 | . | TGTGCCAGCTCACGAGGCGAGGTATCCACCCCATCTAACTATGGCTACACCTTC | CASSRGEVSTPSNYGYTF
TRBJ1-1 | . | TRBV18 | . | TGTGCCAGCTCACCACAGGCGAACACTGAAGCTTTCTTT | CASSPQANTEAFF
TRBJ2-4 | few | TRBV20-1 | TRBD2 | TGCAGTGCTAGTTTCTCTAGCGGGGGGGCACTAGCCAAAAACATTCAGTACTTC | CSASFSSGGALAKNIQYF
TRBJ2-7 | . | TRBV7-9 | . | TGTGCCAGCAGCCCAGGGCATGGATACTCCTACGAGCAGTACTTC | CASSPGHGYSYEQYF
TRBJ2-6 | . | TRBV7-9 | TRBD1 | TGTGCCAGCAGCCGACCTGACAGGGCCTCTGGGGCCAACGTCCTGACTTTC | CASSRPDRASGANVLTF
TRBJ2-1 | . | TRBV27 | TRBD2 | TGTGCCAGCAGTTTACTAAATGTTGGGGGGGGACTTTTGTTCTTC | CASSLLNVGGGLLFF
TRBJ2-3 | few | TRBV10-1 | TRBD2 | TGCGCCACCTCACGACGGGGGGGAGATACGCAGTATTTT | CATSRRGGDTQYF
TRBJ1-5 | few | TRBV12-3/TRBV12-4 | . | TGTGCCAGCAGCTCCGGGACCTTGAATCAGCCCCAGCATTTT | CASSSGTLNQPQHF
TRBJ1-1 | . | TRBV6-2/TRBV6-3 | TRBD1 | TGTGCCAGCAGTTACAGGGGGCGGCTAACTGAAGCTTTCTTT | CASSYRGRLTEAFF
TRBJ2-5 | few | TRBV15 | TRBD2 | TGTGCCACCAGCAGAGAAACGAGCGGGGCGACGTTTGGGACCCAGTACTTC | CATSRETSGATFGTQYF
TRBJ1-5 | . | TRBV11-1 | TRBD1 | TGTGCCAGCAGCTTGGGGACAGGGAATTCGGGAAGCAATCAGCCCCAGCATTTT | CASSLGTGNSGSNQPQHF
TRBJ2-1 | . | TRBV18 | TRBD1 | TGTGCCAGCTCCACGGACAGGGATTCCTACAATGAGCAGTTCTTC | CASSTDRDSYNEQFF
TRBJ2-3 | . | TRBV7-8 | . | TGTGCCAGCAGCTTGTATACAGGGTTTTATACGCAGTATTTT | CASSLYTGFYTQYF
TRBJ2-5 | . | TRBV4-1 | . | TGCGCCAGCAGCCAGGACTTCCTTCAAGAGACCCAGTACTTC | CASSQDFLQETQYF
TRBJ2-5 | . | TRBV5-1 | TRBD2 | TGCGCCAGCAGCTTAGCGGGGGCCAGGGAGACCCAGTACTTC | CASSLAGARETQYF
TRBJ2-3 | few | TRBV10-3 | . | TGTGCCATCACGCCTAGGGAACAAACAGATACGCAGTATTTT | CAITPREQTDTQYF
TRBJ1-2 | . | TRBV20-1 | . | TGCAGTGCTCGGCGGGGCGCTTCTAACTATGGCTACACCTTC | CSARRGASNYGYTF
TRBJ2-1 | many | TRBV19 | TRBD1 | TGTGCCAGTAGTATAGGGACAGGGGCCTACAATGAGCAGTTCTTC | CASSIGTGAYNEQFF
TRBJ1-1 | . | TRBV12-3/TRBV12-4 | TRBD1 | TGTGCCAGCAGTTTGGGGACAGTCAGGGAAGCTTTCTTT | CASSLGTVREAFF
TRBJ2-7 | . | TRBV15 | . | TGTGCCACCAGCGAAGGGGACAGCGGGTCCTACGAGCAGTACTTC | CATSEGDSGSYEQYF
TRBJ2-5 | few | TRBV28 | . | TGTGCCGCAGGAAGCGGGCGGCAGACCCAGTACTTC | CAAGSGRQTQYF
TRBJ1-6 | . | TRBV20-1 | . | TGCAGTGCTATTCCCCGGGAGGGGAGTTGGTATAATTCACCCCTCCACTTT | CSAIPREGSWYNSPLHF
TRBJ1-6 | few | TRBV27 | . | TGTGCCACCAGTGGAGAGGGGCCATTCAGTTCACCCCTCCACTTT | CATSGEGPFSSPLHF
TRBJ1-1 | . | TRBV7-2 | . | TGTGCCAGCAGCGCGTCGATGAGGAGCACTGAAGCTTTCTTT | CASSASMRSTEAFF
TRBJ2-5 | many | TRBV27 | . | TGTGCCAGCAGTTTCGGGAGACAGGAGACCCAGTACTTC | CASSFGRQETQYF
TRBJ2-1 | . | TRBV25-1 | TRBD2 | TGTGCCAGCAGTGAAGACCTAGCGGGGGGTAGGTTGGATGAGCAGTTCTTC | CASSEDLAGGRLDEQFF
TRBJ2-3 | many | TRBV20-1 | TRBD2 | TGCAGTGCTACCCACGGGGGGGTTGGGACAGATACGCAGTATTTT | CSATHGGVGTDTQYF
TRBJ2-2 | . | TRBV3-1 | . | TGTGCCAGCAGCCAAGAGACGAGGGGCGGGTCCTTTTGGGGGGAGCTGTTTTTT | CASSQETRGGSFWGELFF
TRBJ2-5 | few | TRBV5-5 | . | TGTGCCAGCAGCTTGAGGGCAGGGCCGTCCCAGTACTTC | CASSLRAGPSQYF
TRBJ1-2 | few | TRBV5-1 | . | TGCGCCAGCAGCCCAGGGGTGAATGGGGGGCTTGGCTACACCTTC | CASSPGVNGGLGYTF